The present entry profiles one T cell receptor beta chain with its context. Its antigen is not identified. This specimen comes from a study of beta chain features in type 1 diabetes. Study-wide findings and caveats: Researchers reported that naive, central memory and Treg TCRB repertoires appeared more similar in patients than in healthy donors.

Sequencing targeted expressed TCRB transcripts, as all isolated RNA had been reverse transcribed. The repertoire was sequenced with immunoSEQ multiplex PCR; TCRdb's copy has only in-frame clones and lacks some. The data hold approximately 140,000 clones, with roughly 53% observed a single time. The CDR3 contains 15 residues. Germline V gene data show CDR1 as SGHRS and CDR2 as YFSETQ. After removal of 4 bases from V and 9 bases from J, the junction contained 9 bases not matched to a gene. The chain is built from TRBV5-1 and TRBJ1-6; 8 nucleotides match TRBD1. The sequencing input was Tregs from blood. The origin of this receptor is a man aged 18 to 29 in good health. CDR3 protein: CASSGGQGGLSPLHF. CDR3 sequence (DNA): TGCGCCAGCAGCGGCGGACAGGGAGGGCTTTCACCCCTCCACTTT.